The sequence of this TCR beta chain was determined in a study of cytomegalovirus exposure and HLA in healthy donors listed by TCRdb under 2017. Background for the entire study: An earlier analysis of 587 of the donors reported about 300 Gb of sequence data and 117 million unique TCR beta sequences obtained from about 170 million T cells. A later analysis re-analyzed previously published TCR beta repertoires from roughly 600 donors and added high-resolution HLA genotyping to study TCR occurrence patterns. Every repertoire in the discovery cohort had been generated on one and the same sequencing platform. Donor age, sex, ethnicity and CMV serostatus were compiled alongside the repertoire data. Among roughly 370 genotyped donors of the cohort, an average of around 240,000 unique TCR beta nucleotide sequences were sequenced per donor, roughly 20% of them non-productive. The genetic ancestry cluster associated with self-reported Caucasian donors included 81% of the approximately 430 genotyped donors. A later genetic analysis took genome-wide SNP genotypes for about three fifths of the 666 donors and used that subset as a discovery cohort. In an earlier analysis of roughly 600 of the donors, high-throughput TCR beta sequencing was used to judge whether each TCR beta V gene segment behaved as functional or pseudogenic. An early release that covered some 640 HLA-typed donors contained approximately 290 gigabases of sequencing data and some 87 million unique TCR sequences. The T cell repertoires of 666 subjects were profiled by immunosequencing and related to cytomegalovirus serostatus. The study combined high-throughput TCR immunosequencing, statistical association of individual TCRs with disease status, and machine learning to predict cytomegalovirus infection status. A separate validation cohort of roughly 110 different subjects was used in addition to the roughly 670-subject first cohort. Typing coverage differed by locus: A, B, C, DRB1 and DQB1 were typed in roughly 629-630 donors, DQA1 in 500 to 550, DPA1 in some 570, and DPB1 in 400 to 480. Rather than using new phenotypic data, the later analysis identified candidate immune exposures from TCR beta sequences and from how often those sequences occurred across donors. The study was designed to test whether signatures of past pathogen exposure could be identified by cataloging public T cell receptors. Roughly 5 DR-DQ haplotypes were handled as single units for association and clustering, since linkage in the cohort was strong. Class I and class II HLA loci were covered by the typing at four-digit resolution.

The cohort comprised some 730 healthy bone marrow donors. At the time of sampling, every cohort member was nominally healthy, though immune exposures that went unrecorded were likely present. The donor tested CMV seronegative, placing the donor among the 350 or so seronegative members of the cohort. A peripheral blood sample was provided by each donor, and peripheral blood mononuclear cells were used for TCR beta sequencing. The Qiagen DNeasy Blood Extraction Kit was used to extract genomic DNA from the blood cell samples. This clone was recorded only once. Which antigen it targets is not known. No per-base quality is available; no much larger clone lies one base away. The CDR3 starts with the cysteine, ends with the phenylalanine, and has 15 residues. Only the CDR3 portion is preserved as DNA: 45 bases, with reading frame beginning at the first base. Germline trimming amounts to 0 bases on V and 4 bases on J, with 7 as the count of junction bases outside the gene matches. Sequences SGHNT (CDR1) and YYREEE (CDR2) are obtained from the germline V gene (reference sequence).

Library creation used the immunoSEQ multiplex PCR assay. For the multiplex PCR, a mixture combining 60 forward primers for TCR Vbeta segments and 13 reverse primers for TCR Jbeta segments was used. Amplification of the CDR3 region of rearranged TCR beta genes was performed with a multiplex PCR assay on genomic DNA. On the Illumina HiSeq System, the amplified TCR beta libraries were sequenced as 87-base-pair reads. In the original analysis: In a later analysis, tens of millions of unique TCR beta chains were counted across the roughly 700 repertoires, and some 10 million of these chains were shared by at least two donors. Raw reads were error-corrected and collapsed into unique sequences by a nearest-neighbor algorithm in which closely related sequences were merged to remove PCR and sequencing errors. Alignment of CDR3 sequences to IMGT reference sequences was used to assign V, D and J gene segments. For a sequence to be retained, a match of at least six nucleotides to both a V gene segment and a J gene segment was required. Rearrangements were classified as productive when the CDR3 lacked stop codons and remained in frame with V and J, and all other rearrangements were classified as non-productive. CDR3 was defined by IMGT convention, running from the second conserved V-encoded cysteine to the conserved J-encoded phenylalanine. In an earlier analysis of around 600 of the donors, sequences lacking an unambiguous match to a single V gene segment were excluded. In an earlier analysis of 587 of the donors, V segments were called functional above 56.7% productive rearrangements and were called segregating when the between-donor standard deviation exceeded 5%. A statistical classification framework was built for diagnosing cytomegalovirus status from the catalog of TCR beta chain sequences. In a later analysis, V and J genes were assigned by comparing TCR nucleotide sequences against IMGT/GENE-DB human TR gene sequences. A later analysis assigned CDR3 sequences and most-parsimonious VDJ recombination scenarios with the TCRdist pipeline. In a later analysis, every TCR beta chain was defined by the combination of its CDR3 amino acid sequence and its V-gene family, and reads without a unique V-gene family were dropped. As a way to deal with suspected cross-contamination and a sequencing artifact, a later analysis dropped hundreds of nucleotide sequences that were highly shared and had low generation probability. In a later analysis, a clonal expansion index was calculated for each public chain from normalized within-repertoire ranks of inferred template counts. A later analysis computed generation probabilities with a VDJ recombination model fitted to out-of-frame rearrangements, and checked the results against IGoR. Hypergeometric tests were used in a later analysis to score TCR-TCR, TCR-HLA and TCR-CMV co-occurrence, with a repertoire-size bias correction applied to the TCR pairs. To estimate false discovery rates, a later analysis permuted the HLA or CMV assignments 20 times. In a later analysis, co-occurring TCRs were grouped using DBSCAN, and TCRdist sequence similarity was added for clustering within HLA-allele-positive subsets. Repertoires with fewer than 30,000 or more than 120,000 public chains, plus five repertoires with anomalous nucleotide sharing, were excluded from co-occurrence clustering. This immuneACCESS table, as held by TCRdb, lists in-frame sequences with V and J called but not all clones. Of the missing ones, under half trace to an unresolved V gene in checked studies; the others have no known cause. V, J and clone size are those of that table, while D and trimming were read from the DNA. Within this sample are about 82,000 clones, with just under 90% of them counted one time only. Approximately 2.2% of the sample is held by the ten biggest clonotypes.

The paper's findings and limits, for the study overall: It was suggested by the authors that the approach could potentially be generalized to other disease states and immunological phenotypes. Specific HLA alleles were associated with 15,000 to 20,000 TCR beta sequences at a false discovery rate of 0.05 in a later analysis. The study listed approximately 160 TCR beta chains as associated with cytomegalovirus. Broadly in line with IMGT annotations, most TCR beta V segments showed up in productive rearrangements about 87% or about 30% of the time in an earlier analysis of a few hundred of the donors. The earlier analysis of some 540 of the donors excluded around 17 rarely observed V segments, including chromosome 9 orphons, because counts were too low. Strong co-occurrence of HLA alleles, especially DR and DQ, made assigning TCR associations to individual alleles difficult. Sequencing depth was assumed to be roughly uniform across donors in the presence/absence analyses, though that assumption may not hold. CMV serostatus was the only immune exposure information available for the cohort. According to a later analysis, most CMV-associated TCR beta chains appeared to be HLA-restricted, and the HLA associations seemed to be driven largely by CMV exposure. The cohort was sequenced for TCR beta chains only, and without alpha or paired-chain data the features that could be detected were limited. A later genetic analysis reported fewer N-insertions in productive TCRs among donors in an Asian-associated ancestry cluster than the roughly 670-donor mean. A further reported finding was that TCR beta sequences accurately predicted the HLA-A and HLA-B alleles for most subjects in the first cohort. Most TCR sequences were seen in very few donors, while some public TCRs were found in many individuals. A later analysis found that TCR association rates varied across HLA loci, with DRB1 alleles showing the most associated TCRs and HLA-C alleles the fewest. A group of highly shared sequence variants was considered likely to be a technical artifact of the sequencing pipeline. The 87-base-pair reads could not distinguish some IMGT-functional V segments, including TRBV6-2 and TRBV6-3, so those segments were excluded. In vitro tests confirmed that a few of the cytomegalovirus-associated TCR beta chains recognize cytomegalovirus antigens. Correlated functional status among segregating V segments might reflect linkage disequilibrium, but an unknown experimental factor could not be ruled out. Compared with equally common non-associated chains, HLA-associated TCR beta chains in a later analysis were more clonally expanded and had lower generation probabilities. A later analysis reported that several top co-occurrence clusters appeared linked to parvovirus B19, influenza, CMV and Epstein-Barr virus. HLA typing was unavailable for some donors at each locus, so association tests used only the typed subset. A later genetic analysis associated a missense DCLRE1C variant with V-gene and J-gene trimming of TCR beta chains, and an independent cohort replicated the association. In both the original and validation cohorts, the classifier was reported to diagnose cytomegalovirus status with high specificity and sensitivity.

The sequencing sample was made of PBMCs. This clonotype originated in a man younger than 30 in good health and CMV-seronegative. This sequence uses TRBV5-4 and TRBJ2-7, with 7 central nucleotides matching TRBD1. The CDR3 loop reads CASSLGGGIVYEQYF. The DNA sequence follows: TGTGCCAGCAGCTTGGGAGGGGGCATCGTATACGAGCAGTACTTC.